This T cell receptor beta chain was retrieved from a study of response to subunit inactivated influenza vaccine. This clonotype was counted only a few times. The antigen is not known. Each CDR3 protein is one row after TCRdb ran MiXCR on the RT-PCR reads. Counted here are about 780,000 distinct CDR3 sequences, 18% occurring once; the ten biggest clones make up approximately 10%. CDR1 is MDHEN and CDR2 is SYDVKM in the germline V gene. The CDR3 runs 14 residues. Trimming took off 7 bases at V and 0 bases at J, with 12 bases between the two ends. Study-level results: Researchers suggested that each seasonal influenza vaccination recruits few new T cells.

The chain couples TRBV28 to TRBJ1-2, with D tentatively TRBD1 (6 bases). The receptor comes from a middle-aged man who received an inactivated influenza vaccine. The source was PBMCs from blood, collected 4 to 6 days after vaccination. This chain's CDR3 is CASTPDRANYGYTF. In DNA, the CDR3 is TGTGCCAGCACCCCGGACAGAGCTAACTATGGCTACACCTTC.